The source of this T cell receptor (beta chain) is a study of CD8 T cells in ankylosing spondylitis. Each TCR beta library was made by quantitative 5'-RACE that incorporated molecular barcodes. One entry per CDR3 protein results from TCRdb running MiXCR on the 5' RACE reads. The data show 100,000 to 150,000 distinct CDR3 sequences, approximately 10% seen once. Findings of the study overall: Clones linked with disease were CD8+ and fairly uncommon in the peripheral blood. Earlier reports found some motif variants in synovial fluid and blood in reactive arthritis.

Details on this clonotype: The antigen is unknown.

This receptor was obtained from a male donor with ankylosing spondylitis or in good health (not recorded which). Input material: blood, either unsorted or a sorted T cell fraction (not recorded which).

CDR3 sequence reads: CSVLLGTAYEQYF. Written as DNA, the CDR3 is TGCAGCGTCTTACTAGGGACTGCCTACGAGCAGTACTTC. V and J are TRBV29-1 and TRBJ2-7; TRBD2 might be the D (6 bases). This CDR3 is built from 13 residues. Trimming took off 6 bases at V and 2 bases at J, with 14 bases between the two ends. In germline, CDR1 is SQVTM, CDR2 ANQGSEA.